This T cell receptor (beta chain) was retrieved from a study of PD-L1 blockade in urothelial cancer. The CDR3 consists of 16 residues. CDR1 LNHDA and CDR2 SQIVND come from the germline V gene (reference sequence). Germline trimming cut 4 bases from V and 4 bases from J; bases unmatched to any gene: 10. Sequencing was performed with immunoSEQ multiplex PCR; in TCRdb, only in-frame clones are kept and a portion is missing. This table holds fewer than 45,000 clones, more than 70% found once. The clonotype originates from a man in his fifties or sixties with urothelial cancer. The source was PBMCs, collected around atezolizumab (anti-PD-L1) treatment. The genes are TRBV19 and TRBJ1-2; 9 bases are a match to TRBD1. CDR3 nucleotide sequence: TGTGCCAGTAGTACCACCGGGACAGGGACCCTCTATGGCTACACCTTC. This codes for CASSTTGTGTLYGYTF. Looking up the rest from reference TRBV19 and TRBJ1-2 gives the full variable domain: DGGITQSPKYLFRKEGQNVTLSCEQNLNHDAMYWYRQDPGQGLRLIYYSQIVNDFQKGDIAEGYSVSREKKESFPLTVTSAQKNPTAFYLCASSTTGTGTLYGYTFGSGTRLTVV.